This TCR beta chain was obtained from a study of T cell changes during pregnancy in multiple sclerosis. Repertoires were generated with immunoSEQ multiplex PCR, while TCRdb's copy carries only in-frame clones and drops some. The top ten clones hold 0.78% of a sample with roughly 110,000 clones, about 90% of them seen once. CDR1 and CDR2 from the germline V gene are SGHNT and YYREEE (reference sequence). V lost 3 bases to trimming and J lost 6 bases, with 12 bases between them. There are 14 residues in the CDR3. The origin of this receptor is a female donor in good health, enrolled as a control in a pregnancy study. The material was peripheral blood, obtained in the third trimester of pregnancy. The chain carries TRBV5-4 and TRBJ1-4, with D uncertain. The CDR3 DNA is TGTGCCAGCAGCTCGGCGGATCAATATGAAAAACTGTTTTTT. This sequence encodes CASSSADQYEKLFF.